Below are 14 T cell receptor beta chains sequenced from a single sample in a study of beta chain features in type 1 diabetes. Isolated RNA was reverse transcribed in full, so expressed TCRB transcripts were sequenced. Method: immunoSEQ multiplex PCR; TCRdb's copy keeps in-frame clones and lacks some. The sample consists of under 850,000 clones, about an eighth of them appearing once. These receptors have no known antigen. Whole-study results and caveats: Type 1 diabetes patients had moderately but significantly shorter TCRB CDR3s in all four CD4+ subsets.

The sample comprised naive CD4+ T cells from blood. Receptors were obtained from a man younger than 30 with type 1 diabetes.

This clone was detected a few times. The gene calls are TRBV19 and TRBJ2-7; tentative D call: TRBD2 (5 bases). V gave up 5 bases and J gave up 0 bases, with 14 bases separating them. Per germline, CDR1 LNHDA and CDR2 SQIVND (reference sequence). The CDR3 is 15 amino acids. CDR3: CASSLASRSSYEQYF. The CDR3 DNA follows: TGTGCCAGTAGTTTGGCTAGCCGAAGCTCCTACGAGCAGTACTTC.

This chain uses TRBV30 with TRBJ1-3, with 8 positions matching TRBD1. V shed 3 bases, J shed 2 bases, and the junction held 3 bases outside the gene matches. The CDR3 is 14 residues long. Germline CDR1 and CDR2: GTSNPN and SVGIG (reference sequence). CDR3 DNA sequence: TGTGCCTGGAGGGCGACAGGGGCTGGAAACACCATATATTTT. This gives the protein CAWRATGAGNTIYF.

The V call is TRBV18, the J call TRBJ2-5; no reliable D call. The ends were cut back, 0 bases at V and 2 bases at J, with 13 bases in the middle. Per the germline V gene, CDR1 is KGHSH and CDR2 is LQKENI. The CDR3 totals 16 residues. The CDR3 bases are TGTGCCAGCTCACCACCGTGGTTTACAGTACAAGAGACCCAGTACTTC. Protein product: CASSPPWFTVQETQYF.

The genes are TRBV5-1 and TRBJ2-1, with 14 bases identical to TRBD2. V lost 3 bases and J lost 8; bases outside the gene matches: 10. This CDR3 is built from 17 residues. Per germline, CDR1 SGHRS and CDR2 YFSETQ. The CDR3 region is CASSSTGTSGGWDEQFF. CDR3 nucleotide sequence: TGCGCCAGCAGCTCCACCGGGACTAGCGGGGGCTGGGATGAGCAGTTCTTC.

This clone was counted between two and nine times. The rearrangement uses TRBV4-1 and TRBJ2-5; perhaps TRBD2 as D (6 bases). Germline CDR1 and CDR2: MGHRA and YSYEKL. CDR3 size: 18 residues. V was cut by 1 base and J by 0 bases, with 18 bases left in between. The DNA for the CDR3 is TGCGCCAGCAGCCAAGCGGGGGACGGCTTTCTGTACCAAGAGACCCAGTACTTC. Encoded protein: CASSQAGDGFLYQETQYF.

CDR3 nucleotides: TGTGCCAGCAGCTCCCGGACAGGGGCAAATGAGCAGTTCTTC. Protein product: CASSSRTGANEQFF. The chain combines TRBV5-4 with TRBJ2-1; TRBD1 matches 9 bases. J lost 7 bases, V lost 3 bases, and 5 bases had no gene match. CDR1 and CDR2 from the germline V gene are SGHNT and YYREEE (reference sequence). The CDR3 covers 14 residues.

The genes are TRBV30 and TRBJ1-2; 8 nucleotides align to TRBD1. Germline CDR1 and CDR2: GTSNPN and SVGIG (reference sequence). V lost 3 bases, J lost 3 bases, and 6 bases stayed unmatched. The CDR3 has 14 amino acids. DNA of the CDR3: TGTGCCTGGAGATCCCCAGGGGGCCACTATGGCTACACCTTC. It codes for CAWRSPGGHYGYTF.

This clone was detected a few times. V gene TRBV7-6 combines with J gene TRBJ2-7, with a tentative D call TRBD1 (6 bases). Germline V CDR1 and CDR2: SGHVS, FNYEAQ. Trimming took off 2 bases at V and 2 bases at J, with 19 bases between the two ends. The CDR3 length is 17 residues. The CDR3 DNA reads as TGTGCCAGCAGCTTATCTCCGGACAGAGCGATCGCCTACGAGCAGTACTTC. This codes for CASSLSPDRAIAYEQYF. Based on the CDR3 plus reference TRBV7-6 and TRBJ2-7, the full variable domain is GAGVSQSPRYKVTKRGQDVALRCDPISGHVSLYWYRQALGQGPEFLTYFNYEAQQDKSGLPNDRFSAERPEGSISTLTIQRTEQRDSAMYRCASSLSPDRAIAYEQYFGPGTRLTVT.

V and J are TRBV5-1 and TRBJ1-6; D possibly corresponds to TRBD1 (6 bases). The CDR3 length is 13 residues. V dropped 8 bases and J dropped 9 bases, with 15 bases sitting between them. Germline V CDR1 and CDR2: SGHRS, YFSETQ. This chain's CDR3 is CASSGDIGSPLHF. The CDR3 DNA is TGCGCCAGTTCCGGGGACATAGGTTCACCCCTCCACTTT.

This clone was counted a few times. The chain has TRBV7-9 and TRBJ2-7, with a tentative D call TRBD2 (5 bases). The CDR3 runs to 15 residues. Looked up from germline, CDR1 is SEHNR and CDR2 is FQNEAQ (reference sequence). Trimming stripped 1 base from V and 3 bases from J, with 13 bases between. CDR3 sequence reads: CASSLESGKDYEQYF. The CDR3 DNA reads as TGTGCCAGCAGCTTAGAATCGGGGAAAGACTACGAGCAGTACTTC.

This clone was seen a handful of times. The chain links TRBV7-2 to TRBJ1-1; 11 nucleotides agree with TRBD1. In germline, CDR1 is SGHTA, CDR2 FQGNSA. The CDR3 runs 14 residues. V shed 6 bases, J shed 5 bases, and the junction held 5 bases outside the gene matches. The CDR3 sequence is CASSLDRGLTEAFF. The CDR3 region has the DNA TGTGCCAGCAGTTTGGACAGGGGGCTGACTGAAGCTTTCTTT. Filled out from reference TRBV7-2 and TRBJ1-1, the complete variable domain reads GAGVSQSPSNKVTEKGKDVELRCDPISGHTALYWYRQSLGQGLEFLIYFQGNSAPDKSGLPSDRFSAERTGGSVSTLTIQRTQQEDSAVYLCASSLDRGLTEAFFGQGTRLTVV.

Worth noting for this clone: Within the sample, other DNA sequences also encode this same CDR3. CDR3 sequence reads: CSARVGYEQYF. In DNA, the CDR3 is TGCAGTGCTAGGGTCGGGTACGAGCAGTACTTC. The rearrangement links TRBV20-1 to TRBJ2-7; D gene ambiguous. CDR1 and CDR2 (germline): DFQATT, SNEGSKA (reference sequence). The CDR3 covers 11 residues. V dropped 3 bases and J dropped 4 bases, with 7 bases sitting between them.

The rearrangement uses TRBV7-8 and TRBJ1-5; D ambiguous. V was pared by 0 bases and J by 3 bases, with 15 bases between. The CDR3 length is 17 residues. In germline, CDR1 is SGHVS, CDR2 FQNEAQ. CDR3 in amino acids: CASSLALLVENNQPQHF. DNA for the CDR3: TGTGCCAGCAGCTTAGCGTTGTTGGTTGAAAACAATCAGCCCCAGCATTTT.

This clone came up a few times. The chain employs TRBV5-1 and TRBJ2-1, with TRBD1 as a possible D gene (5 bases). Germline CDR1 SGHRS, CDR2 YFSETQ. CDR3 length: 13 amino acids. Trimming removed 5 bases from V and 6 bases from J, with 12 bases in between. The CDR3 bases are TGCGCCAGCAGGGAGAATAGGGGCAATGAGCAGTTCTTC. This sequence encodes CASRENRGNEQFF.